What follows are 22 T cell receptor beta chains derived from one specimen sequenced in a study of T-cell memory formation after mild COVID-19. MiXCR, run by TCRdb on the 5' RACE reads, gives a single entry per CDR3 protein. The sample includes about 140,000 distinct CDR3 sequences, about 14% of them seen just once. The sequencing sample was made of PBMCs or a T cell subset sorted from them (not recorded which). All receptors derive from an adult woman who had mild COVID-19 (a few samples of this study predate the infection). Cell type and time point are not known.

This clonotype was seen a handful of times. This rearrangement joins TRBV24-1 to TRBJ2-1; D gene ambiguous. The germline CDR1 and CDR2 sequences are KGHDR and SFDVKD. The CDR3 spans 12 residues. Trimming took 4 bases from V and 7 from J, leaving 7 bases between them. The CDR3 region has the DNA TGTGCCACCAGTGACCCCCTTAATGAGCAGTTCTTC. This sequence encodes CATSDPLNEQFF.

In its sample, this clonotype was seen a few times. V is TRBV11-2 and J is TRBJ2-3; D possibly uses TRBD1 or TRBD2 (5 bases each). The V gene lost 0 bases and the J gene lost 2 bases, with 9 bases spanning the gap. Germline CDR1 is SGHAT and CDR2 is FQNNGV. CDR3 length equals 15 residues. The CDR3 loop reads CASSLEGDVTDTQYF. In nucleotides, the CDR3 is TGTGCCAGCAGCTTAGAAGGGGACGTCACAGATACGCAGTATTTT.

The rearrangement links TRBV12-3 or TRBV12-4 to TRBJ1-1; perhaps TRBD1 as D (5 bases). The V end lost 6 bases, the J end lost 3 bases, and 17 bases lay between the germline ends. CDR3 size: 15 residues. In DNA, the CDR3 is TGTGCCAGCAGCTGGGGGGACCTTAGCCACACTGAAGCTTTCTTT. Translated: CASSWGDLSHTEAFF.

The chain employs TRBV20-1 and TRBJ2-5, with 9 positions matching TRBD1. From germline, CDR1 is DFQATT and CDR2 SNEGSKA (reference sequence). Germline trimming cut 5 bases from V and 5 bases from J; bases unmatched to any gene: 6. The CDR3 totals 13 residues. The CDR3 spells CSAEQGAWETQYF. DNA of the CDR3: TGCAGTGCTGAACAGGGGGCTTGGGAGACCCAGTACTTC.

The chain combines TRBV20-1 with TRBJ2-3, with D hard to call. The CDR3 covers 13 residues. Germline V gene sequence: CDR1 DFQATT, CDR2 SNEGSKA (reference sequence). V lost 1 base and J 3 bases, leaving 8 bases between the germline ends. The CDR3 is CSARGTGTDTQYF. CDR3 in DNA: TGCAGTGCTAGAGGAACTGGAACAGATACGCAGTATTTT.

This clonotype turned up a few times. The CDR3: CATSRAGGMAETQYF. In DNA, the CDR3 is TGTGCCACCAGTCGAGCAGGGGGGATGGCAGAGACCCAGTACTTC. V gene TRBV24-1 combines with J gene TRBJ2-5; perhaps TRBD1 as D (7 bases). Germline loops: CDR1 KGHDR, CDR2 SFDVKD. Trimming stripped 6 bases from V and 4 bases from J, with 17 bases between. The CDR3 runs 15 residues.

A few counts support this clonotype. This chain connects TRBV29-1 to TRBJ2-4; perhaps TRBD1 as D (5 bases). V was cut by 3 bases and J by 2 bases, with 11 bases left in between. This CDR3 contains 14 residues. Germline-derived CDR1 and CDR2 are SQVTM and ANQGSEA. CDR3 sequence reads: CSVEDTGSKNIQYF. The CDR3 DNA sequence: TGCAGCGTTGAGGACACCGGGTCCAAAAACATTCAGTACTTC.

The V gene is TRBV6-4, the J gene TRBJ2-2, with TRBD1 identical over 8 bases. V shed 5 bases, J shed 5 bases, and the junction held 7 bases outside the gene matches. The germline gives CDR1 MRHNA, CDR2 SNTAGT. The CDR3 length is 15 residues. The CDR3 DNA reads as TGTGCCAGCAGTCTTGACAGGGGAGAGACCGGGGAGCTGTTTTTT. Translating gives CASSLDRGETGELFF.

Only a few counts were recorded for this clonotype. The chain uses TRBV30 and TRBJ2-7; TRBD1 matches 8 bases. From germline, CDR1 is GTSNPN and CDR2 SVGIG (reference sequence). The CDR3 has 13 amino acids. The ends lost 4 bases at V and 5 bases at J; junction bases unmatched: 7. The CDR3 sequence is CAWIRDRTNEQYF. CDR3 in DNA: TGTGCCTGGATCCGGGACAGGACTAACGAGCAGTACTTC.

V usage is TRBV5-5 and J usage is TRBJ2-2; D gene unclear. The CDR3 is 16 residues long. The V gene's germline CDR1 is SGHKS and CDR2 YYEKEE (reference sequence). V shed 0 bases and J shed 3 bases, with 12 bases lying between them. In DNA form, the CDR3 reads TGTGCCAGCAGCTTGGGATGGGGAAAGGACACCGGGGAGCTGTTTTTT. It specifies CASSLGWGKDTGELFF.

This sequence joins TRBV18 and TRBJ1-1; D is undetermined. CDR1 is KGHSH, CDR2 LQKENI, per germline. This CDR3 is built from 13 residues. V was trimmed by 7 bases and J by 4 bases, leaving 13 bases between them. This CDR3 reads CASLPGRVTEAFF. The CDR3, as DNA: TGTGCCAGCTTACCGGGGAGGGTCACTGAAGCTTTCTTT.

The V and J genes are TRBV12-3 or TRBV12-4 and TRBJ2-7; D call uncertain. The CDR3 length is 15 residues. V lost 7 bases and J lost 1, with 17 bases in between. The CDR3 DNA reads as TGTGCCAGCACCCTGGCTGGCGAAAGGTCCTACGAGCAGTACTTC. It is translated as CASTLAGERSYEQYF.

This clonotype has more than one count but fewer than ten. The chain employs TRBV7-9 and TRBJ1-2; perhaps TRBD1 as D (6 bases). V lost 7 bases and J 5 bases, leaving 17 bases between the germline ends. CDR1 and CDR2 (germline): SEHNR, FQNEAQ (reference sequence). The CDR3 totals 14 residues. DNA for the CDR3: TGTGCCAGCATCCGGGCGGCAGGGGAATATGGCTACACCTTC. It specifies CASIRAAGEYGYTF. Looking up the rest from reference TRBV7-9 and TRBJ1-2 gives the full variable domain: DTGVSQNPRHKITKRGQNVTFRCDPISEHNRLYWYRQTLGQGPEFLTYFQNEAQLEKSRLLSDRFSAERPKGSFSTLEIQRTEQGDSAMYLCASIRAAGEYGYTFGSGTRLTVV.

In nucleotides, the CDR3 is TGCGCCAGCAGCTTGTCCACAGGGACTAACTATGGCTACACCTTC. Protein: CASSLSTGTNYGYTF. The chain recombines TRBV5-1 with TRBJ1-2; TRBD1 is a possible D gene (6 bases). Per germline, CDR1 SGHRS and CDR2 YFSETQ. V was trimmed by 1 base and J by 0 bases, leaving 10 bases between them. The CDR3 totals 15 residues.

This clonotype was observed at least ten times. The rearrangement uses TRBV11-2 and TRBJ2-2; TRBD2 is a possible D gene (7 bases). CDR1 is SGHAT and CDR2 is FQNNGV in the germline V gene. V lost 5 bases and J 6 bases, leaving 16 bases between the germline ends. CDR3 length: 15 residues. CDR3 protein: CASSHNGGRPGELFF. The CDR3 bases are TGTGCCAGCAGCCATAACGGGGGGCGCCCCGGGGAGCTGTTTTTT.

The chain links TRBV19 to TRBJ2-7, with 9 bases fitting TRBD1. The CDR3 is 14 residues long. Losses at the gene ends were 5 bases for V and 4 bases for J; bases not matched to a gene: 6. Per the germline V gene, CDR1 is LNHDA and CDR2 is SQIVND (reference sequence). The CDR3 sequence: CASSSGQGPYEQYF. CDR3 bases: TGTGCCAGTAGTTCGGGACAGGGCCCTTACGAGCAGTACTTC.

The table lists this clonotype with many counts. The rearrangement joins TRBV2 to TRBJ2-7; TRBD2 matches 10 bases. J was trimmed by 2 bases and V by 4 bases; bases with no gene match: 2. Germline loops: CDR1 SNHLY, CDR2 FYNNEI. The CDR3 length is 14 residues. The CDR3 bases are TGTGCCAGCAGTGTAGGGACTAGCGCCTACGAGCAGTACTTC. Amino acids: CASSVGTSAYEQYF.

This chain links TRBV24-1 with TRBJ2-3, with TRBD1 matching over 8 bases. Germline trimming cut 3 bases from V and 0 bases from J; bases unmatched to any gene: 10. This CDR3 has 18 amino acids. The germline gives CDR1 KGHDR, CDR2 SFDVKD. The CDR3 DNA is TGTGCCACCAGTGATCCCCCGGGGGCAGGGGGCAGCACAGATACGCAGTATTTT. It yields the protein CATSDPPGAGGSTDTQYF.

This clonotype was counted between two and nine times. The chain employs TRBV12-3 or TRBV12-4 and TRBJ2-5; tentatively, D is TRBD1 (6 bases). CDR3 length: 17 amino acids. The V end was cut by 6 bases, the J end by 3 bases, with 23 bases between. The CDR3 loop is CASSPFNPTGMEETQYF. As DNA, the CDR3 is TGTGCCAGCAGCCCATTCAACCCGACAGGCATGGAAGAGACCCAGTACTTC.

The rearrangement uses TRBV4-1 and TRBJ2-7; TRBD2 agrees at 8 bases. The V gene end was trimmed by 1 base and the J gene end by 3 bases; junction bases not matched to a gene: 5. Germline V lookup: CDR1 MGHRA, CDR2 YSYEKL. This CDR3 is built from 15 residues. The CDR3 DNA reads TGCGCCAGCAGCCAAGGCGGGGGGTACGACTACGAGCAGTACTTC. Its translation is CASSQGGGYDYEQYF.

V and J are TRBV15 and TRBJ1-2; TRBD1 aligns across 9 bases. The CDR3 contains 15 residues. Germline V gene data show CDR1 as LNHNV and CDR2 as YYDKDF (reference sequence). After removal of 1 base from V and 7 bases from J, the junction contained 7 bases not matched to a gene. In DNA form, the CDR3 reads TGTGCCACCAGCAGAGGTTGGACAGGGGCTGCTGGCTACACCTTC. Residues: CATSRGWTGAAGYTF.

The DNA for the CDR3 is TGTGCCAGCAGCTTAGACAGGGAGGACATTCAGTACTTC. Amino acids: CASSLDREDIQYF. The rearrangement links TRBV7-9 to TRBJ2-4, with D perhaps given as TRBD1 or TRBD2 (6 bases each). Germline lookup yields CDR1 SEHNR and CDR2 FQNEAQ (reference sequence). V shed 1 base and J shed 8 bases, with 9 bases lying between them. The CDR3 runs 13 residues.